This TCR beta chain came from a study of CD8+CD57+ T cells in acquired aplastic anemia. In the study overall: Sorted CD4+ plus CD8+ cells gave DNA averaging about 3.2 ug.

Whole-study findings and limits: Statistical testing detected no significant gap in CD8+ Simpson's diversity between patients and controls. Both patients and controls carried the same twenty-nine CD8+ CDR3 sequences.

V lost 6 bases, J lost 5 bases, and 8 bases stayed unmatched. This CDR3 spans 13 amino acids. The V gene's germline CDR1 is DFQATT and CDR2 SNEGSKA (reference sequence). With respect to this clonotype: Its antigen is unidentified.

For sequencing, patients were chosen who had shown expansion of CD8+CD57+ cells by flow cytometry. All patients had severe acquired aplastic anemia. Genomic DNA served as template for TCR beta VDJ and CDR3 profiling. A single record per CDR3 protein comes from TCRdb applying MiXCR to the reads. The sample holds under 500,000 distinct CDR3 sequences, about a third seen once. The specimen was sorted CD4+, CD8+, or CD8+CD57+ T cells (not recorded which) from PBMCs. This TCR came from a human donor with aplastic anemia. The genes are TRBV20-1 and TRBJ2-5; TRBD2 aligns across 8 bases. The CDR3 protein is CSALRGAGETQYF. The DNA of the CDR3 is TGCAGTGCCCTGCGGGGGGCCGGCGAGACCCAGTACTTC.